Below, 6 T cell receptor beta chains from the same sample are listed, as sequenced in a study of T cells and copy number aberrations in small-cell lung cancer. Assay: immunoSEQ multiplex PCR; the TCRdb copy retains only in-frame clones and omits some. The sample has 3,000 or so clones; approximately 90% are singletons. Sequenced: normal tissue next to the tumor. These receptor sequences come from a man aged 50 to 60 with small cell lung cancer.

The DNA of the CDR3 is TGCAGCGCCTCAGGGGGGGGATTGGACACTGAAGCTTTCTTT. This translates into CSASGGGLDTEAFF. This rearrangement joins TRBV29-1 to TRBJ1-1; TRBD1 matches 7 bases. Germline V gene lookup returns CDR1 SQVTM and CDR2 ANQGSEA. V lost 7 bases, J lost 3 bases, and 11 bases stayed unmatched. This CDR3 is built from 14 residues.

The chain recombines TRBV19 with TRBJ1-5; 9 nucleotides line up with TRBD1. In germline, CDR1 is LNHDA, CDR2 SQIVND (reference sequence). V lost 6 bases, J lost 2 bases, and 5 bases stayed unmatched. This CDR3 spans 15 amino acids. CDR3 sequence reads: CASRRDRVGNQPQHF. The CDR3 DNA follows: TGTGCCAGTAGAAGGGACAGGGTAGGCAATCAGCCCCAGCATTTT.

Here the CDR3 reads CASSLAGNTEAFF. The CDR3 DNA follows: TGTGCCAGCAGCTTGGCCGGTAACACTGAAGCTTTCTTT. The genes are TRBV5-4 and TRBJ1-1; D not resolved. CDR3 length: 13 residues. Per the germline V gene, CDR1 is SGHNT and CDR2 is YYREEE (reference sequence). V dropped 0 bases and J dropped 2 bases, with 5 bases sitting between them. The whole variable domain, filled in from reference TRBV5-4 and TRBJ1-1, reads ETGVTQSPTHLIKTRGQQVTLRCSSQSGHNTVSWYQQALGQGPQFIFQYYREEENGRGNFPPRFSGLQFPNYSSELNVNALELDDSALYLCASSLAGNTEAFFGQGTRLTVV.

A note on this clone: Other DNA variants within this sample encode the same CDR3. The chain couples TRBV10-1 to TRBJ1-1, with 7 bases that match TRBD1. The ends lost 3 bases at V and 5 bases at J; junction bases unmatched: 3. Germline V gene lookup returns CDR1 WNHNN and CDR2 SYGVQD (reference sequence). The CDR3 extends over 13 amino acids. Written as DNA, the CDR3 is TGCGCCAGCAGTGACAGGGGGTGGACTGAAGCTTTCTTT. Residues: CASSDRGWTEAFF.

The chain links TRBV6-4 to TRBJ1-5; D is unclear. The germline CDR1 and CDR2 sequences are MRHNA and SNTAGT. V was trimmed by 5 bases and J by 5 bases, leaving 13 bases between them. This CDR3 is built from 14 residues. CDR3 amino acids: CASSKTAEDQPQHF. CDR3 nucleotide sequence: TGTGCCAGCAGTAAGACGGCAGAAGATCAGCCCCAGCATTTT.

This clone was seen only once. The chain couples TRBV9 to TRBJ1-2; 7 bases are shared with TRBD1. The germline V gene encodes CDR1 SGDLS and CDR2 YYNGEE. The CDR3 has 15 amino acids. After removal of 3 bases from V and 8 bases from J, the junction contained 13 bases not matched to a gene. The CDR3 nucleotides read TGTGCCAGCAGCGAGACCGGGGACAGCCATGACGGCTACACCTTC. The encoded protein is CASSETGDSHDGYTF.